This TCR beta chain is from a study of monozygotic twins with inflammatory bowel disease. Study-level points and caveats: Healthy co-twins exceeded IBD patients in TCRbeta diversity as measured by inverse Simpson. Relative clonotype sharing with others was diminished in IBD patients versus healthy twins, particularly with disease activity.

TCRalpha and TCRbeta cDNA went through nested PCRs of about 15 and 9 cycles, two in total. For each CDR3 protein, TCRdb gives one entry from its re-call of the 5' RACE reads, without DNA. The data include about 380,000 distinct CDR3 sequences; the top ten clones carry 2.5% to 3%. There are 21 residues in the CDR3. Germline CDR1 is MNHEY and CDR2 is SMNVEV (reference sequence). Comments on this clonotype: Its antigen is still unknown.

The sequence was collected from a human donor with ulcerative colitis or Crohn's disease, or a healthy co-twin of an affected twin (not recorded which). Sequenced input: blood. The rearrangement links TRBV27 to TRBJ1-1; the TRBD1 assignment by TCRdb is unverifiable without DNA. The CDR3 sequence: CASSSHTRDRGVWPMNTEAFF.